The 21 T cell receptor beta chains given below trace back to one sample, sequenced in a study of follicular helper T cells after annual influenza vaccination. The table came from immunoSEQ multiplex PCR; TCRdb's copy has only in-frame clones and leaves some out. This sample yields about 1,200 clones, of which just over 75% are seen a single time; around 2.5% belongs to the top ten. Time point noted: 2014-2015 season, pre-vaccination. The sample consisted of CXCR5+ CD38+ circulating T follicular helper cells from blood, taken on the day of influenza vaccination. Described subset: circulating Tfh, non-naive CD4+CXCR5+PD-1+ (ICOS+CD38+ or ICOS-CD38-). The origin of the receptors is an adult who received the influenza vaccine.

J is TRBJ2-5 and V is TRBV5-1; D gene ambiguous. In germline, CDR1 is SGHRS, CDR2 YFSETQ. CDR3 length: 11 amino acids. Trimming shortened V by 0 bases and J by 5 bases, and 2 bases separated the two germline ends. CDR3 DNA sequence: TGCGCCAGCAGCTTGGAGGAGACCCAGTACTTC. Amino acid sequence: CASSLEETQYF.

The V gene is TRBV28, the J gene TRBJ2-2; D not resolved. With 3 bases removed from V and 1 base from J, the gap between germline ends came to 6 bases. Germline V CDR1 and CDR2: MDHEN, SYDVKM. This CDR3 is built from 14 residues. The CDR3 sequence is CASSFHLNTGELFF. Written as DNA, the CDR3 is TGTGCCAGCAGTTTTCACCTGAACACCGGGGAGCTGTTTTTT.

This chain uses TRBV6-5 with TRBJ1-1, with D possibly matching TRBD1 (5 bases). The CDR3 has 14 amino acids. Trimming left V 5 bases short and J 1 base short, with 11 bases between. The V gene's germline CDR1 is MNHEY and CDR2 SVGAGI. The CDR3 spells CASSKTGQNTEAFF. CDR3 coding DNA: TGTGCCAGCAGTAAAACGGGGCAGAACACTGAAGCTTTCTTT.

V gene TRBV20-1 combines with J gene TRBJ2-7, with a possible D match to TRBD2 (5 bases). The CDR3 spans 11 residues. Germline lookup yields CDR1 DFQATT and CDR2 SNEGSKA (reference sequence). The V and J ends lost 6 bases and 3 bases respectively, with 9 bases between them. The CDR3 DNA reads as TGCAGTGCGGCCGGGAACTACGAGCAGTACTTC. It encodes CSAAGNYEQYF.

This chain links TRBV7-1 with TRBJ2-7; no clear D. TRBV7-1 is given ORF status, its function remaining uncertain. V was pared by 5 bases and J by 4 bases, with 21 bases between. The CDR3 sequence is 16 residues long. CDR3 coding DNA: TGTGCCAGCAGCCCCCAGCGTTCAGGAAAAAATTACGAGCAGTACTTC. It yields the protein CASSPQRSGKNYEQYF.

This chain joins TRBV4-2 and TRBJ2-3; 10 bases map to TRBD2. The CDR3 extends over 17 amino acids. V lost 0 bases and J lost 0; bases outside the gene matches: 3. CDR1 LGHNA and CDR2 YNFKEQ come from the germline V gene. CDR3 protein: CASSQEELAGSTDTQYF. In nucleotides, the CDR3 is TGTGCCAGCAGCCAAGAAGAACTAGCGGGGAGCACAGATACGCAGTATTTT.

The CDR3 protein is CASSQGWGMREQYF. The CDR3 bases are TGTGCCAGCAGCCAGGGCTGGGGGATGAGGGAGCAGTACTTC. The J gene is TRBJ2-7, the V gene TRBV14, with D possibly being TRBD1 or TRBD2 (5 bases each). The V gene's germline CDR1 is SGHDN and CDR2 FVKESK. V lost 3 bases and J 7 bases, leaving 16 bases between the germline ends. CDR3 length: 14 amino acids.

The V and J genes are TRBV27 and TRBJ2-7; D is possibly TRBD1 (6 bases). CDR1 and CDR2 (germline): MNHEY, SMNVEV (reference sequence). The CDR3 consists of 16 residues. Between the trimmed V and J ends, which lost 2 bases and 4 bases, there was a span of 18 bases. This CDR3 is CASSLKGPYTGYEQYF. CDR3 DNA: TGTGCCAGCAGTTTAAAAGGCCCCTATACAGGGTACGAGCAGTACTTC.

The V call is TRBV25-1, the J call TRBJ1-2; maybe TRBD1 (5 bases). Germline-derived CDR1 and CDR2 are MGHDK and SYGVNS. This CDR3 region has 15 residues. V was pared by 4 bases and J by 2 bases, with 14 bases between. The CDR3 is CASSAREGRNYGYTF. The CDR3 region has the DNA TGTGCCAGCAGTGCCAGGGAGGGACGGAACTATGGCTACACCTTC.

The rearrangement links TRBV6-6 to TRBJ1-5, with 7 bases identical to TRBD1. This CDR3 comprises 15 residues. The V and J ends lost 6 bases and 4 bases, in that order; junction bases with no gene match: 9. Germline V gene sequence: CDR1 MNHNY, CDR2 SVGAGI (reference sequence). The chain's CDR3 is CASRPGQSRNQPQHF. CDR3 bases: TGTGCCAGCAGGCCGGGACAGTCACGGAATCAGCCCCAGCATTTT.

This chain's CDR3 is CASSFVQGALMNTEAFF. The CDR3 DNA sequence: TGTGCCAGCAGTTTCGTACAGGGCGCACTCATGAACACTGAAGCTTTCTTT. The chain uses TRBV5-8 and TRBJ1-1; D perhaps matches TRBD1 (6 bases). The CDR3 loop spans 17 amino acids. CDR1 and CDR2 (germline): SGHTS, YDEGEE. V was pared by 5 bases and J by 0 bases, with 20 bases between.

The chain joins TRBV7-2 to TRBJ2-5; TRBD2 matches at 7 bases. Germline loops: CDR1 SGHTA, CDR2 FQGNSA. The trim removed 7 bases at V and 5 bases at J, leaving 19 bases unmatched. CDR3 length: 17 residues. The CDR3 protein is CASTRRGQGGKRETQYF. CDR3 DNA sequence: TGTGCCAGCACCCGTCGAGGGCAGGGAGGGAAAAGGGAGACCCAGTACTTC.

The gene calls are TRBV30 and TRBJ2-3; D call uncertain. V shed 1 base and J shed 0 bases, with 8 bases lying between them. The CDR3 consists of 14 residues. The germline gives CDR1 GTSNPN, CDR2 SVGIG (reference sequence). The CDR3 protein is CAWSGMSSTDTQYF. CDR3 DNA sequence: TGTGCCTGGAGTGGGATGTCTAGCACAGATACGCAGTATTTT.

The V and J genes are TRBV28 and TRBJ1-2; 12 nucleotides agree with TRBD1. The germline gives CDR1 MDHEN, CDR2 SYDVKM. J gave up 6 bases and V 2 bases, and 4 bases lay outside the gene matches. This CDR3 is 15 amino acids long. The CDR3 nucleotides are TGTGCCAGCAGTTTAGGGGACAGGGGGCGTAATGGCTACACCTTC. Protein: CASSLGDRGRNGYTF.

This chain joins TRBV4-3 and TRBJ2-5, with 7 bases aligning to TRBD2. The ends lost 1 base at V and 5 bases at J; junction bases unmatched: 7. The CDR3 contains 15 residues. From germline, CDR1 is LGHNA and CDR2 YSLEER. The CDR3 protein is CASSQVGGAGETQYF. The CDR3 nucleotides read TGCGCCAGCAGCCAAGTGGGAGGGGCCGGGGAGACCCAGTACTTC.

This CDR3 reads CAIRGSSGANVLTF. CDR3 in DNA: TGTGCCATACGGGGAAGCTCTGGGGCCAACGTCCTGACTTTC. This sequence joins TRBV2 and TRBJ2-6, with D maybe TRBD2 (5 bases). Germline V gives CDR1 SNHLY, CDR2 FYNNEI. CDR3 length equals 14 residues. With 10 bases removed from V and 0 bases from J, the gap between germline ends came to 10 bases.

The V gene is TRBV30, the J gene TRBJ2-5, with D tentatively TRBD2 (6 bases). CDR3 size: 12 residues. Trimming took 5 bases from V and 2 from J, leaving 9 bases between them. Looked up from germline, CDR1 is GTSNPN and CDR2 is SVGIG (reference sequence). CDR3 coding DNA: TGTGCCTGGGGAGGGCAACAAGAGACCCAGTACTTC. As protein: CAWGGQQETQYF.

DNA of the CDR3: TGTGCCAGCAGTCAACTAGCGGGGACGCAAGAGACCCAGTACTTC. Its protein product is CASSQLAGTQETQYF. This chain links TRBV14 with TRBJ2-5; the match to TRBD2 covers 10 bases. Per germline, CDR1 SGHDN and CDR2 FVKESK. This CDR3 has 15 residues. The J segment lost 2 bases and the V segment lost 6 bases, leaving 6 bases of the junction unmatched. Full variable domain (rest looked up from reference TRBV14 and TRBJ2-5): EAGVTQFPSHSVIEKGQTVTLRCDPISGHDNLYWYRRVMGKEIKFLLHFVKESKQDESGMPNNRFLAERTGGTYSTLKVQPAELEDSGVYFCASSQLAGTQETQYFGPGTRLLVL.

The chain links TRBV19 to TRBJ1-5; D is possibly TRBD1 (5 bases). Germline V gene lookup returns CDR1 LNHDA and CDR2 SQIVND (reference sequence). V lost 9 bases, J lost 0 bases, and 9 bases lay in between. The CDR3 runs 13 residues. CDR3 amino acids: CASKGLSNQPQHF. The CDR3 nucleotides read TGTGCCAGCAAGGGGCTTAGCAATCAGCCCCAGCATTTT.

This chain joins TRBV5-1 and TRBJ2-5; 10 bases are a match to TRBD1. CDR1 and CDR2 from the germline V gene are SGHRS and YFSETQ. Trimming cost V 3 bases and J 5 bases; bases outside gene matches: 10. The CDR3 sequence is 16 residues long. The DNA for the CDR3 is TGCGCCAGCAGCTCAGGACAGGGGGTCAGGGGGGAGACCCAGTACTTC. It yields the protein CASSSGQGVRGETQYF.

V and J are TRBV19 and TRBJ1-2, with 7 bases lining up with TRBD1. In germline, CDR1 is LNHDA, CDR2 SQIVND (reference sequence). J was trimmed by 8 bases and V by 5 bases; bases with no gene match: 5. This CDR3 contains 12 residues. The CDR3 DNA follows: TGTGCCAGTAGTCGACAGGGCCTCGGCTACACCTTC. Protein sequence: CASSRQGLGYTF.